The entry below gives a single TCR beta chain sequence along with its context. Generated by immunoSEQ multiplex PCR, the TCRdb table keeps only in-frame clones and is missing some. Among about 12,000 clones listed, around 80% were seen once. The CDR3 covers 15 residues. The V segment lost 1 base and the J segment 4 bases; nucleotides outside the gene matches: 5. From germline, CDR1 is MNHNS and CDR2 SASEGT. The entry originates in a study of T cell repertoires in ileal Crohn's disease. Time point noted: neoterminal ileum biopsy at postoperative endoscopy, about 6 months after surgery. The sequenced sample consisted of ileal tissue. The clonotype originates from an adult with Crohn's disease. The rearrangement uses TRBV6-1 and TRBJ2-7; 9 bases line up with TRBD2. This CDR3 reads CASSEGAGGVYEQYF. Written as DNA, the CDR3 is TGTGCCAGCAGTGAAGGAGCGGGGGGTGTGTACGAGCAGTACTTC.